Listed below are T cell receptor beta chains from one sample, sequenced in a study of T-cell memory formation after mild COVID-19. TCRdb used MiXCR to reprocess the 5' RACE reads, holding one entry per CDR3 protein. Here the sample spans 250,000 to 300,000 distinct CDR3 sequences, 15% to 20% being singletons. Material: PBMCs or a T cell subset sorted from them (not recorded which). Receptors originate from a man younger than 30 who had mild COVID-19 (a few samples of this study predate the infection). Cell type and time point are not known. CDR3s leave out the opening cysteine and the closing phenylalanine or tryptophan.

j_call v_call cdr3_aa
TRBJ2-7 TRBV6-6 ASSYSRGAYEQY
TRBJ1-2 TRBV12-5 ASGPPSGDRVVGYT
TRBJ2-2 TRBV29-1 SGIKAGVNTGELF
TRBJ1-1 TRBV7-2 ASSGLGRAEAF
TRBJ2-2 TRBV7-7 ASSLAEGPGELF
TRBJ1-5 TRBV5-1 ASSWNQPQH
TRBJ2-4 TRBV7-2 ASSLSLSLVKNIQY
TRBJ2-1 TRBV4-1 ASSPTPRGLEQF
TRBJ1-2 TRBV5-1 ASSSTGRGYT
TRBJ2-5 TRBV7-9 ASSLGQGVKETQY
TRBJ1-1 TRBV20-1 SARPSVVGFGTEAF
TRBJ1-5 TRBV10-2 ASSESVGEQPQH
TRBJ2-3 TRBV7-8 ASSPGLPRDTQY
TRBJ2-3 TRBV5-1 ASSSGTAIDTQY
TRBJ1-5 TRBV7-2 ASSLVLRNQPQH
TRBJ2-3 TRBV20-1 SAHPTYARGGTDTQY
TRBJ2-7 TRBV30 AWSWQSYEQY
TRBJ2-3 TRBV10-3 AISLGNTDTQY
TRBJ2-5 TRBV20-1 SAEQGSQETQY
TRBJ2-3 TRBV12-3/TRBV12-4 ASSLAFSGGADTQY
TRBJ2-2 TRBV7-9 ASPATSGGPNTGELF
TRBJ1-1 TRBV11-3 ASSQGQVTEAF
TRBJ1-5 TRBV6-5 ASSAAKLNQPQH
TRBJ2-2 TRBV5-1 ASSSGSANTGELF
TRBJ2-1 TRBV7-3 ASSRGGVTYNEQF
TRBJ2-1 TRBV28 ASVGQAVPYNEQF
TRBJ2-3 TRBV24-1 ATSELDRGTDTQY
TRBJ1-2 TRBV12-3/TRBV12-4 ASSSEQWDGNYGYT
TRBJ1-2 TRBV7-2 ASSYSRDREK
TRBJ2-7 TRBV4-2 ASSQEGGSSYEQY